The clone carrying this T cell receptor (beta chain) was found a few times. Its cognate antigen is unknown. There are 11 residues in the CDR3. CDR1 and CDR2 from the germline V gene are SQVTM and ANQGSEA. V lost 6 bases, J lost 5 bases, and 10 bases lay in between. These data originate in a study of CD8+CD57+ T cells in acquired aplastic anemia. Findings and limits, study-wide: CD8+ Simpson's diversity in patients was not significantly different from that in controls.

Profiles of TCR beta VDJ and CDR3 were generated from a genomic DNA template. TCRdb used MiXCR to reprocess the reads, holding one entry per CDR3 protein. The top ten clones hold approximately 15% of a sample with some 190,000 distinct CDR3 sequences, approximately 50% of them seen once. The source material was sorted CD4+, CD8+, or CD8+CD57+ T cells (not recorded which) from PBMCs. This TCR came from a human donor in good health, serving as a control. V usage is TRBV29-1 and J usage is TRBJ1-2, with unresolved D. This CDR3 is CSVTGGYGYTF. CDR3 sequence (DNA): TGCAGCGTCACGGGAGGGTATGGCTACACCTTC. The whole variable domain, filled in from reference TRBV29-1 and TRBJ1-2, reads SAVISQKPSRDICQRGTSLTIQCQVDSQVTMMFWYRQQPGQSLTLIATANQGSEATYESGFVIDKFPISRPNLTFSTLTVSNMSPEDSSIYLCSVTGGYGYTFGSGTRLTVV.